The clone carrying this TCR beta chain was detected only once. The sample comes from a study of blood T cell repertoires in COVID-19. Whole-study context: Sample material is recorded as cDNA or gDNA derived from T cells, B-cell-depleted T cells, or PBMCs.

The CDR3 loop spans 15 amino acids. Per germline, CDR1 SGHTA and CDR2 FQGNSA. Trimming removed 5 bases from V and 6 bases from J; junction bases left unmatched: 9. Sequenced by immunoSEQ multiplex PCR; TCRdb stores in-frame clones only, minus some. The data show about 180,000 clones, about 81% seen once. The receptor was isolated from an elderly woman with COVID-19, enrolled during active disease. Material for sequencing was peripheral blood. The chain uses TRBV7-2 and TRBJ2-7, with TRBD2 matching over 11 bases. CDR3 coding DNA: TGTGCCAGCAGCCTGAATAGCGGGGGGGCCGGCGAGCAGTACTTC. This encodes CASSLNSGGAGEQYF.